The 14 T cell receptor beta chains listed next were all sequenced from one sample in a study of T cells after yellow fever vaccination. TCRdb used MiXCR to reprocess the 5' RACE reads, holding one entry per CDR3 protein. The sample records hundreds of thousands of distinct CDR3 sequences, 11% being singletons. Sample: PBMCs, taken on the day of the first yellow fever vaccination. The receptors come from a man younger than 30 who received the YFV17D yellow fever vaccine.

This clonotype occurred many times. The CDR3 loop reads CASSARFGILAGAFTDTQYF. In nucleotides, the CDR3 is TGTGCCAGCAGCGCCCGTTTCGGAATTCTAGCGGGGGCCTTCACAGATACGCAGTATTTT. The rearrangement uses TRBV11-2 and TRBJ2-3; TRBD2 matches at 10 bases. The CDR3 is made up of 20 amino acids. The trim removed 5 bases at V and 2 bases at J, leaving 19 bases unmatched. Looked up from germline, CDR1 is SGHAT and CDR2 is FQNNGV. Full variable domain (missing parts from reference TRBV11-2 and TRBJ2-3): EAGVAQSPRYKIIEKRQSVAFWCNPISGHATLYWYQQILGQGPKLLIQFQNNGVVDDSQLPKDRFSAERLKGVDSTLKIQPAKLEDSAVYLCASSARFGILAGAFTDTQYFGPGTRLTVL.

The V gene is TRBV4-3, the J gene TRBJ1-5; D gene unclear. The germline V gene encodes CDR1 LGHNA and CDR2 YSLEER. The V gene lost 0 bases and the J gene lost 8 bases, with 17 bases spanning the gap. The CDR3 loop spans 16 amino acids. The CDR3 coding sequence is TGCGCCAGCAGCCAAGATGTGCAAGAGGTCGGGGAGCCCCAGCATTTT. This sequence encodes CASSQDVQEVGEPQHF.

The V call is TRBV5-6, the J call TRBJ2-5, with D perhaps matching TRBD2 (6 bases). Per germline, CDR1 SGHDT and CDR2 YYEEEE. The CDR3 is 14 amino acids. V was trimmed by 1 base and J by 7 bases, leaving 14 bases between them. The CDR3 protein is CASSLSGSGGTQYF. DNA for the CDR3: TGTGCCAGCAGCTTGTCCGGGTCCGGGGGGACCCAGTACTTC.

This clonotype turned up a few times. The chain recombines TRBV5-6 with TRBJ2-1; D is perhaps TRBD1 (5 bases). V was trimmed by 3 bases and J by 5 bases, leaving 15 bases between them. Germline V gene data show CDR1 as SGHDT and CDR2 as YYEEEE. CDR3 size: 15 residues. CDR3 nucleotides: TGTGCCAGCAGCTCCCGGAGACAGCACAACAATGAGCAGTTCTTC. Translation gives CASSSRRQHNNEQFF.

This clonotype has at least ten counts. The chain couples TRBV5-1 to TRBJ2-1, with 10 positions matching TRBD2. Losses at the gene ends were 0 bases for V and 7 bases for J; bases not matched to a gene: 4. The CDR3 sequence is 15 residues long. The germline gives CDR1 SGHRS, CDR2 YFSETQ. DNA for the CDR3: TGCGCCAGCAGCTTGGAGCTACTAGCGGGGAATGAGCAGTTCTTC. As protein: CASSLELLAGNEQFF.

This clonotype occurred a few times. The chain uses TRBV5-1 and TRBJ2-7, with 8 bases that match TRBD1. The ends lost 1 base at V and 2 bases at J; junction bases unmatched: 5. CDR3 length: 15 amino acids. CDR1 and CDR2 from the germline V gene are SGHRS and YFSETQ. DNA of the CDR3: TGCGCCAGCAGCTTGTCGGCAGGGGGCCCCTACGAGCAGTACTTC. Its translation: CASSLSAGGPYEQYF. Full variable domain (remainder filled in from reference TRBV5-1 and TRBJ2-7): KAGVTQTPRYLIKTRGQQVTLSCSPISGHRSVSWYQQTPGQGLQFLFEYFSETQRNKGNFPGRFSGRQFSNSRSEMNVSTLELGDSALYLCASSLSAGGPYEQYFGPGTRLTVT.

V usage is TRBV29-1 and J usage is TRBJ2-3; unclear D gene. The germline V and J ends were trimmed by 3 bases and 1 base, with 8 bases remaining between them. This CDR3 contains 13 residues. In germline, CDR1 is SQVTM, CDR2 ANQGSEA. The chain's CDR3 is CSVEPPGTDTQYF. The CDR3 DNA reads as TGCAGCGTTGAGCCCCCCGGCACAGATACGCAGTATTTT.

This clonotype was counted a few times. V gene TRBV25-1 combines with J gene TRBJ1-1, with a weak D call TRBD1 (5 bases). Germline V lookup: CDR1 MGHDK, CDR2 SYGVNS. The CDR3 is 14 amino acids. Trimming left V 4 bases short and J 4 bases short, with 13 bases between. The CDR3 sequence: CASSGGAGSTEAFF. CDR3 coding DNA: TGTGCCAGCAGTGGAGGGGCCGGGAGCACTGAAGCTTTCTTT. Filled out from reference TRBV25-1 and TRBJ1-1, the complete variable domain reads EADIYQTPRYLVIGTGKKITLECSQTMGHDKMYWYQQDPGMELHLIHYSYGVNSTEKGDLSSESTVSRIRTEHFPLTLESARPSHTSQYLCASSGGAGSTEAFFGQGTRLTVV.

The chain combines TRBV3-1 with TRBJ1-2, with TRBD1 identical over 7 bases. The junction had 8 bases not matched to a gene; V was cut back by 7 bases and J by 6 bases. The CDR3 spans 13 residues. Germline V CDR1 and CDR2: LGHDT, YNNKEL (reference sequence). In DNA form, the CDR3 reads TGTGCCAGCACCGAGACAGGGTTAAATGGCTACACCTTC. It translates to CASTETGLNGYTF.

This clonotype came up many times. J is TRBJ2-3 and V is TRBV7-8; D is undetermined. From germline, CDR1 is SGHVS and CDR2 FQNEAQ. The CDR3 is 14 residues long. V was cut by 3 bases and J by 0 bases, with 7 bases left in between. The CDR3 DNA reads TGTGCCAGCAGCTTTCCAGGTAGCACAGATACGCAGTATTTT. Translation gives CASSFPGSTDTQYF.

This clonotype has just a few counts. The chain recombines TRBV4-3 with TRBJ2-3; maybe TRBD1 (6 bases). The germline CDR1 and CDR2 sequences are LGHNA and YSLEER. V lost 2 bases and J lost 4, with 19 bases in between. The CDR3 is 17 amino acids. This CDR3 is CASSQNIGGFAADTQYF. The CDR3 nucleotides read TGCGCCAGCAGCCAAAATATAGGGGGTTTTGCGGCAGATACGCAGTATTTT.

Only a few counts were recorded for this clonotype. The chain recombines TRBV4-3 with TRBJ2-3, with no clear D. Trimming took 0 bases from V and 10 from J, leaving 20 bases between them. This CDR3 has 16 amino acids. The germline CDR1 and CDR2 sequences are LGHNA and YSLEER. The CDR3 coding sequence is TGCGCCAGCAGCCAAGATCATTTCTACCACGTCTTACCGCAGTATTTT. Encoded protein: CASSQDHFYHVLPQYF.

This clonotype was seen a few times. The chain is built from TRBV9 and TRBJ2-2; D gene ambiguous. The germline V gene has CDR1 SGDLS and CDR2 YYNGEE. The CDR3 extends over 13 amino acids. V was trimmed by 3 bases and J by 5 bases, leaving 8 bases between them. DNA of the CDR3: TGTGCCAGCAGCGGACATAAGACCGGGGAGCTGTTTTTT. Translating gives CASSGHKTGELFF.

The V gene is TRBV20-1, the J gene TRBJ2-6; possible D gene TRBD1, 6 bases. V was pared by 6 bases and J by 4 bases, with 10 bases between. CDR3 length: 13 amino acids. Germline CDR1 is DFQATT and CDR2 is SNEGSKA (reference sequence). CDR3: CSAWGQGANVLTF. The CDR3 DNA sequence: TGCAGTGCGTGGGGACAAGGGGCCAACGTCCTGACTTTC.